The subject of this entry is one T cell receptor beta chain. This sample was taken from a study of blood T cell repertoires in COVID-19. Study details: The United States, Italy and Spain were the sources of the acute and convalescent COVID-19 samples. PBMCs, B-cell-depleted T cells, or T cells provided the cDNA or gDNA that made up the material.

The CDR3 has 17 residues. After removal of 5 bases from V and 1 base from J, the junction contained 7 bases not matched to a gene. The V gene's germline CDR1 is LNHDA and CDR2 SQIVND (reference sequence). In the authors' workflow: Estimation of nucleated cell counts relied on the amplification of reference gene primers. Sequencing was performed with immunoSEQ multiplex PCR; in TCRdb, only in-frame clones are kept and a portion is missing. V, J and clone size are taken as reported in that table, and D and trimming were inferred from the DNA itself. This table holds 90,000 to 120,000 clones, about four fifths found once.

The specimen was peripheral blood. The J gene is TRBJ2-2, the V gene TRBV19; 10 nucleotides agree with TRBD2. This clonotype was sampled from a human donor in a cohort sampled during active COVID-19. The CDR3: CASSRLAGAQNTGELFF. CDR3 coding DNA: TGTGCCAGTAGTCGGCTAGCGGGAGCTCAGAACACCGGGGAGCTGTTTTTT.